What follows describes a single TCR beta chain. The antigen is not known. Samples were taken at baseline and on day 1 of cycles 4 and 7. The entry originates in a study of OX40 agonist ivuxolimab in advanced cancers. Points from the study as a whole: CD8+ T cells (on average) carried more expanded clones than CD4+ T cells.

Sequenced by immunoSEQ multiplex PCR; TCRdb stores in-frame clones only, minus some. The repertoire holds about 73,000 clones, with 92% as singletons. Per the germline V gene, CDR1 is PRHDT and CDR2 is FYEKMQ (reference sequence). Between the trimmed V and J ends, which lost 2 bases and 4 bases, there was a span of 13 bases. The CDR3 has 15 residues. The sample in question was CD4+ or CD8+ T cells sorted from blood, obtained in a trial of the OX40 agonist ivuxolimab. This sequence originates from an adult with an advanced solid tumor such as melanoma, head and neck, liver or kidney cancer. The chain uses TRBV13 and TRBJ2-3; D might be TRBD1 or TRBD2, each matching 5 bases. The CDR3 loop is CASSLRGSPPDTQYF. Here the CDR3 DNA reads TGTGCCAGCAGCTTACGGGGCAGCCCCCCAGATACGCAGTATTTT.